This T cell receptor (beta chain) was found in a study of blood T cell repertoires in COVID-19. Study information: There were acute and convalescent COVID-19 samples, and they came from the United States, Italy and Spain.

Germline CDR1 reads PRHDT; CDR2 reads FYEKMQ (reference sequence). The CDR3 totals 21 residues. The V segment lost 5 bases and the J segment 0 bases; nucleotides outside the gene matches: 15. In the original workflow: Amplification of reference gene primers was used by the study to estimate nucleated cell counts. TCRdb keeps only in-frame clones here, not all; method: immunoSEQ multiplex PCR. The V and J calls and clone size were taken over from that table, and D and trimming were inferred from the DNA. The sample contains 280,000 or so clones, roughly 89% of which appear only once. Participants, about 18 to 90 years old, spanned under 25 US areas. Symptom resolution, clearance, or two negative PCRs marked the recovered donors of Cohort 3.

This TCR came from a woman in her 40s who had recovered from COVID-19. The genes are TRBV13 and TRBJ2-2, with TRBD2 identical over 13 bases. Sequencing was carried out using PBMCs or T cells enriched from blood (not recorded which). CDR3 loop: CASSDGLAGVGFTTNTGELFF. The CDR3 DNA reads TGTGCCAGCAGCGATGGACTAGCGGGAGTCGGGTTTACTACGAACACCGGGGAGCTGTTTTTT.